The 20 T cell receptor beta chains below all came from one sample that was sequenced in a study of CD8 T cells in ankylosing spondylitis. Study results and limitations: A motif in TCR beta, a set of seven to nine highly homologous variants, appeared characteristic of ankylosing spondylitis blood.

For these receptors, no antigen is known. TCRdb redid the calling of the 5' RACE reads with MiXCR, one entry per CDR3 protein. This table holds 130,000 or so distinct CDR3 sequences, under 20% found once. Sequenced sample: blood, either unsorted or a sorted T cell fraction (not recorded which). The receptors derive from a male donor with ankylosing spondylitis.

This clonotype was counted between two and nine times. CDR3 in DNA: TGTGCCACCAGCAGAAACTTACCAGGACTAGCGGGAGAGGGTACAGATACGCAGTATTTT. Translated: CATSRNLPGLAGEGTDTQYF. This chain uses TRBV15 with TRBJ2-3; 13 nucleotides line up with TRBD2. V shed 2 bases and J 3 bases; nucleotides not matched to a gene: 14. The germline V gene encodes CDR1 LNHNV and CDR2 YYDKDF (reference sequence). CDR3 size: 20 residues.

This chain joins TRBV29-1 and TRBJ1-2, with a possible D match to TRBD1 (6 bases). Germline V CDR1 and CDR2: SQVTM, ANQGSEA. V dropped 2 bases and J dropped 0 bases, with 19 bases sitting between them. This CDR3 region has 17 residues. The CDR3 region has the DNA TGCAGCGTTGAATTGCTTATCGGACAGACTACTAACTATGGCTACACCTTC. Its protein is CSVELLIGQTTNYGYTF.

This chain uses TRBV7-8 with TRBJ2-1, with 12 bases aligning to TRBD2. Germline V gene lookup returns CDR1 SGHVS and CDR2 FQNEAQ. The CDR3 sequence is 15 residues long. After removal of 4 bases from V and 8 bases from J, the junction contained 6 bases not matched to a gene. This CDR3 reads CASSSTGLAGHEQFF. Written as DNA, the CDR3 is TGTGCCAGCAGCTCTACGGGACTAGCGGGCCATGAGCAGTTCTTC. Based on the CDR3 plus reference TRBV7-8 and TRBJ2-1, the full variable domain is GAGVSQSPRYKVAKRGQDVALRCDPISGHVSLFWYQQALGQGPEFLTYFQNEAQLDKSGLPSDRFFAERPEGSVSTLKIQRTQQEDSAVYLCASSSTGLAGHEQFFGPGTRLTVL.

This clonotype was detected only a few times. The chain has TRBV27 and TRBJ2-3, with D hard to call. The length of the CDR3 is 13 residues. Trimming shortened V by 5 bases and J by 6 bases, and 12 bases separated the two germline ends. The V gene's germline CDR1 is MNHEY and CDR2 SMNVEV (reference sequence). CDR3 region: CASSKDRLDTQYF. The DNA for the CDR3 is TGTGCCAGCAGTAAGGACCGCCTGGATACGCAGTATTTT.

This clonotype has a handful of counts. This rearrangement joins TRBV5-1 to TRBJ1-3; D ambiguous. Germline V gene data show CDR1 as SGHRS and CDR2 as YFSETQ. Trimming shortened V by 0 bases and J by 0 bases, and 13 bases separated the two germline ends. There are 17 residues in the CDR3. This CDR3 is CASSLDEFRSSGNTIYF. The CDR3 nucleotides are TGCGCCAGCAGCTTGGATGAATTTAGAAGCTCTGGAAACACCATATATTTT.

Here the CDR3 reads CASWEGGAGELFF. The CDR3 bases are TGTGCCAGCTGGGAAGGGGGAGCGGGGGAGCTGTTTTTT. V gene TRBV11-2 combines with J gene TRBJ2-2, with D possibly matching TRBD1 (6 bases). The CDR3 covers 13 residues. Germline V CDR1 and CDR2: SGHAT, FQNNGV. Trimming pared 8 bases from V and 8 bases from J, leaving 15 bases between.

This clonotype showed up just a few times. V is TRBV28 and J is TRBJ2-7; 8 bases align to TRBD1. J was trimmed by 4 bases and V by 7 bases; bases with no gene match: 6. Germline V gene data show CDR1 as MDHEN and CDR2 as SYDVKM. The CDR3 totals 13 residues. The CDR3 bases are TGTGCCAGCAATCCTGACAGGGGATACGAGCAGTACTTC. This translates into CASNPDRGYEQYF.

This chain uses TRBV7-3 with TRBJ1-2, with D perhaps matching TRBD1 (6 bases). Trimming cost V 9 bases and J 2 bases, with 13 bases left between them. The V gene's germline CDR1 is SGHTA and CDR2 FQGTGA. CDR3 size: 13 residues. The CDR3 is CARGGQGNYGYTF. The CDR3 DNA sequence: TGTGCCAGGGGGGGGCAGGGCAACTATGGCTACACCTTC.

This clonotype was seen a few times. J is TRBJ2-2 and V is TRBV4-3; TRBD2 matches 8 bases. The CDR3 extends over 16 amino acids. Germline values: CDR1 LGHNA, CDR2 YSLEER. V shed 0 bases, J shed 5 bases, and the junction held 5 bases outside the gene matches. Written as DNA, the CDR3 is TGCGCCAGCAGCCAAGAAGTCGCGGGAGGTACCGGGGAGCTGTTTTTT. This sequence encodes CASSQEVAGGTGELFF.

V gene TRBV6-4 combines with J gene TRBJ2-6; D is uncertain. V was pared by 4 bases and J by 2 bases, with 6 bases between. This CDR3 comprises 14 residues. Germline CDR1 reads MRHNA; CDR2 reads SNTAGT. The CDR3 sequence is CASSALPGANVLTF. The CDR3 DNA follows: TGTGCCAGCAGTGCCTTACCTGGGGCCAACGTCCTGACTTTC.

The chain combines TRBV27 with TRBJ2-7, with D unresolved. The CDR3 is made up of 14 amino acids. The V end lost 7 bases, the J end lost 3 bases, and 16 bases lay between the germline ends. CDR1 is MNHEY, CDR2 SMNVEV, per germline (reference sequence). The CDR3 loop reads CASTPGGDHYEQYF. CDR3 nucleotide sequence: TGTGCCAGCACCCCAGGCGGAGATCACTACGAGCAGTACTTC.

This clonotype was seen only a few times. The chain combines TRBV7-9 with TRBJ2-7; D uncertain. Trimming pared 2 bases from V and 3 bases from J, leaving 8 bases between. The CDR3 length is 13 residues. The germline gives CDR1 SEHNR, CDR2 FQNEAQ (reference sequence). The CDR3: CASSLLLNYEQYF. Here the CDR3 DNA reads TGTGCCAGCAGCTTACTCCTCAACTACGAGCAGTACTTC.

CDR3 in DNA: TGTGCCAGCAGCCCCTACCTAGAGGGGGGCAATGAGCAGTTCTTC. This sequence encodes CASSPYLEGGNEQFF. V usage is TRBV7-2 and J usage is TRBJ2-1, with D perhaps assigned TRBD1 or TRBD2 (6 bases each). The germline gives CDR1 SGHTA, CDR2 FQGNSA. CDR3 length: 15 residues. Trimming removed 5 bases from V and 6 bases from J, with 17 bases in between.

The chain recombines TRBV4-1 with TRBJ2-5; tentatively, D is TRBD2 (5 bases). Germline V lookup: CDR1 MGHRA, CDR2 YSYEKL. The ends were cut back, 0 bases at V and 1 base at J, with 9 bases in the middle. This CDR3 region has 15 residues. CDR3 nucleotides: TGCGCCAGCAGCCAAGATGGGGAGATCCAAGAGACCCAGTACTTC. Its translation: CASSQDGEIQETQYF.

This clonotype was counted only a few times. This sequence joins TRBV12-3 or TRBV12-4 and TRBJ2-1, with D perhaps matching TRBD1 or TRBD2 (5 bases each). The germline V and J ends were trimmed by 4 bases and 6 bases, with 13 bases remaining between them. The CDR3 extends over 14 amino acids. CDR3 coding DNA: TGTGCCAGCAGTTGGGACCACCGAGGCAATGAGCAGTTCTTC. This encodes CASSWDHRGNEQFF.

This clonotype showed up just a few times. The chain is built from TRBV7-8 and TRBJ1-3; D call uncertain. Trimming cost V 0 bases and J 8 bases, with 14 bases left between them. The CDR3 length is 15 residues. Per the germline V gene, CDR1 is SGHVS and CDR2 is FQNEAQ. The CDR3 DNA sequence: TGTGCCAGCAGCTTAGCCTCGCGAGGAGGCGACACCATATATTTT. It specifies CASSLASRGGDTIYF. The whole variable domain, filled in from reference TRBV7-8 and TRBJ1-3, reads GAGVSQSPRYKVAKRGQDVALRCDPISGHVSLFWYQQALGQGPEFLTYFQNEAQLDKSGLPSDRFFAERPEGSVSTLKIQRTQQEDSAVYLCASSLASRGGDTIYFGEGSWLTVV.

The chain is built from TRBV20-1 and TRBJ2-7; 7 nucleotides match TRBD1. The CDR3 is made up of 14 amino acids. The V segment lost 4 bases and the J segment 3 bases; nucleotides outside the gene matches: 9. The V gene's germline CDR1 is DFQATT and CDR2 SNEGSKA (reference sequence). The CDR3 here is CSATFRDRGYEQYF. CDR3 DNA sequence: TGCAGTGCTACCTTCCGGGACAGAGGCTACGAGCAGTACTTC.

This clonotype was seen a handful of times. The CDR3 protein is CASSSTGGLIEQFF. For the CDR3, the DNA is TGTGCCAGCAGCTCTACGGGAGGGTTAATTGAGCAGTTCTTC. The chain uses TRBV14 and TRBJ2-1, with TRBD2 identical over 8 bases. Germline trimming cut 5 bases from V and 9 bases from J; bases unmatched to any gene: 9. In germline, CDR1 is SGHDN, CDR2 FVKESK. The CDR3 runs to 14 residues.

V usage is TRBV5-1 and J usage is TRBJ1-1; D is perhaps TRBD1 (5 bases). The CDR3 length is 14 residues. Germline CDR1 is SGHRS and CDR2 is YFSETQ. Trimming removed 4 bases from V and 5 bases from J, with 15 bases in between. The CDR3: CASSQTQGGTEAFF. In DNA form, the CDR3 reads TGCGCCAGCAGCCAAACCCAGGGAGGAACTGAAGCTTTCTTT.

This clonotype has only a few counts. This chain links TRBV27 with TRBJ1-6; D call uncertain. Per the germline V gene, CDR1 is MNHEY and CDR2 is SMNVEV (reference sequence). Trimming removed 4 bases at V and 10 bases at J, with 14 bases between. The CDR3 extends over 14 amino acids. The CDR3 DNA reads TGTGCCAGCAGTTCGGGCAGTCTCGGGTCACCCCTCCACTTT. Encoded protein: CASSSGSLGSPLHF.